The 21 T cell receptor beta chains below were found in one sample sequenced in a study of CD8 T cells in Susac syndrome. Reverse transcription used roughly 0.5 to 1 ug RNA and random hexamers. TCRdb re-derived calls from the immunoSEQ multiplex PCR reads in MiXCR, one entry per CDR3 protein. The table has some 250,000 distinct CDR3 sequences, about 95% seen once. The specimen sequenced was CD4+ T cells from PBMCs. The source of these receptors is a human donor with Susac syndrome.

The rearrangement links TRBV4-2 to TRBJ1-5; TRBD1 matches 8 bases. Germline trimming cut 0 bases from V and 9 bases from J; bases unmatched to any gene: 7. The germline V gene has CDR1 LGHNA and CDR2 YNFKEQ. The CDR3 covers 15 residues. Here the CDR3 reads CASSQDQDRAGPQHF. The CDR3 DNA is TGTGCCAGCAGCCAAGATCAGGACAGGGCAGGGCCCCAGCATTTT.

The chain uses TRBV7-8 and TRBJ2-1; 14 bases are a match to TRBD2. V lost 6 bases to trimming and J lost 8 bases; unmatched junction nucleotides: 3. Germline CDR1 is SGHVS and CDR2 is FQNEAQ. CDR3 length: 14 amino acids. The CDR3 loop is CASRGTSGSYEQFF. CDR3 nucleotides: TGTGCCAGCAGGGGGACTAGCGGGAGCTATGAGCAGTTCTTC. The variable domain in full, completed from reference TRBV7-8 and TRBJ2-1, reads GAGVSQSPRYKVAKRGQDVALRCDPISGHVSLFWYQQALGQGPEFLTYFQNEAQLDKSGLPSDRFFAERPEGSVSTLKIQRTQQEDSAVYLCASRGTSGSYEQFFGPGTRLTVL.

The chain combines TRBV28 with TRBJ1-4; D is perhaps TRBD1 (6 bases). This CDR3 comprises 14 residues. V was pared by 3 bases and J by 2 bases, with 7 bases between. CDR1 is MDHEN, CDR2 SYDVKM, per germline. The CDR3 DNA reads as TGTGCCAGCAGTTTTAGGGGGACTAATGAAAAACTGTTTTTT. Its translation is CASSFRGTNEKLFF.

This clonotype was counted a single time. The chain links TRBV30 to TRBJ1-5; 9 bases match TRBD1. Germline assignment: CDR1 GTSNPN and CDR2 SVGIG (reference sequence). The CDR3 loop spans 14 amino acids. The ends lost 5 bases at V and 7 bases at J; junction bases unmatched: 9. The CDR3 DNA reads as TGTGCCTGGGCCCGGACAGGGGTTCGGCAGCCCCAGCATTTT. Amino acid sequence: CAWARTGVRQPQHF. The full variable domain, with the rest looked up from reference TRBV30 and TRBJ1-5, is SQTIHQWPATLVQPVGSPLSLECTVEGTSNPNLYWYRQAAGRGLQLLFYSVGIGQISSEVPQNLSASRPQDRQFILSSKKLLLSDSGFYLCAWARTGVRQPQHFGDGTRLSIL.

V usage is TRBV12-3 or TRBV12-4 and J usage is TRBJ1-2, with TRBD1 as a possible D gene (5 bases). The CDR3 is 16 residues long. Trimming removed 5 bases at V and 2 bases at J, with 18 bases between. This CDR3 is CASSLVGTDTNYGYTF. The CDR3 DNA sequence: TGTGCCAGCAGTCTTGTGGGGACCGACACCAACTATGGCTACACCTTC.

This sequence joins TRBV7-8 and TRBJ1-2, with unresolved D. The V end was cut by 5 bases, the J end by 6 bases, with 10 bases between. This CDR3 contains 12 residues. Germline CDR1 SGHVS, CDR2 FQNEAQ. The CDR3 coding sequence is TGTGCCAGCAGCCAAAATCTGGATGGCTACACCTTC. Translation gives CASSQNLDGYTF.

This chain connects TRBV12-5 to TRBJ1-1; D is uncertain. This CDR3 region has 11 residues. Between the trimmed V and J ends, which lost 10 bases and 1 base, there was a span of 7 bases. Germline CDR1 and CDR2: LGHNT and FRNRAP. Here the CDR3 reads CATRENTEAFF. In DNA form, the CDR3 reads TGTGCTACCCGGGAGAACACTGAAGCTTTCTTT.

V is TRBV29-1 and J is TRBJ1-2, with a weak D call TRBD1 (5 bases). The CDR3 is 14 amino acids. In germline, CDR1 is SQVTM, CDR2 ANQGSEA. Trimming cost V 6 bases and J 5 bases, with 19 bases left between them. This CDR3 reads CSVGGTDFKYGYTF. The CDR3 nucleotides are TGCAGCGTGGGAGGGACGGATTTTAAGTATGGCTACACCTTC.

The V gene is TRBV5-4, the J gene TRBJ2-5; 9 nucleotides match TRBD2. Germline V gene data show CDR1 as SGHNT and CDR2 as YYREEE (reference sequence). Losses at the gene ends were 1 base for V and 2 bases for J; bases not matched to a gene: 6. There are 16 residues in the CDR3. The CDR3: CASSLYLAGNQETQYF. The CDR3 DNA is TGTGCCAGCAGCTTGTACCTAGCGGGGAATCAAGAGACCCAGTACTTC.

The J gene is TRBJ1-1, the V gene TRBV20-1; possibly TRBD1 for D (5 bases). Trimming took 5 bases from V and 0 from J, leaving 19 bases between them. This CDR3 is 16 amino acids long. Germline V gene data show CDR1 as DFQATT and CDR2 as SNEGSKA (reference sequence). The CDR3 DNA is TGCAGTGCTTCAACACCGGGACTCTACATGAACACTGAAGCTTTCTTT. Amino acids: CSASTPGLYMNTEAFF.

This sequence joins TRBV12-1 and TRBJ2-1; the table calls TRBD2, which could not be checked here. TRBV12-1 is marked as a pseudogene. The CDR3 is made up of 20 amino acids. CDR3 nucleotide sequence: TGTGCCAGCAGCTTTATGGCGGGGGGAACTCCAAAGAAAGCCTACAATGAGCAGTTCTTC. It yields the protein CASSFMAGGTPKKAYNEQFF.

This rearrangement joins TRBV4-1 to TRBJ1-1; a weak D match, TRBD1 (5 bases). CDR3 length equals 16 residues. Trimming took 3 bases from V and 4 from J, leaving 18 bases between them. The germline CDR1 and CDR2 sequences are MGHRA and YSYEKL. CDR3 loop: CASSQGEGRGPTEAFF. CDR3 sequence (DNA): TGCGCCAGCAGCCAGGGGGAGGGACGAGGGCCCACTGAAGCTTTCTTT.

This clonotype appeared a single time. V is TRBV4-1 and J is TRBJ2-5; 8 bases fit TRBD1. V shed 1 base and J 5 bases; nucleotides not matched to a gene: 9. Germline-derived CDR1 and CDR2 are MGHRA and YSYEKL. The CDR3 covers 16 residues. The CDR3 loop reads CASSQARQGFPETQYF. Here the CDR3 DNA reads TGCGCCAGCAGCCAAGCCAGACAGGGGTTTCCGGAGACCCAGTACTTC.

The V call is TRBV2, the J call TRBJ2-1; TRBD2 is a possible D gene (5 bases). From germline, CDR1 is SNHLY and CDR2 FYNNEI. The CDR3 loop spans 11 amino acids. Trimming took off 1 base at V and 12 bases at J, with 7 bases between the two ends. CDR3 nucleotide sequence: TGTGCCAGCAGTGAAGTGGAGGCGCAGTTCTTC. Its protein product is CASSEVEAQFF.

This clonotype was counted once. V gene TRBV21-1 combines with J gene TRBJ2-6; the D call TRBD1 from the table was never checked on the DNA. TRBV21-1 is termed a pseudogene. The CDR3 has 17 amino acids. CDR3 amino acids: CASSNDRDSSGANVLTF. CDR3 DNA: TGTGCCAGCAGCAATGACAGGGATAGCTCTGGGGCCAACGTCCTGACTTTC.

This chain links TRBV20-1 with TRBJ2-3; weak D call: TRBD2 (6 bases). Trimming stripped 6 bases from V and 0 bases from J, with 13 bases between. This CDR3 spans 14 amino acids. Germline V gene sequence: CDR1 DFQATT, CDR2 SNEGSKA (reference sequence). The CDR3 region is CSATPRESTDTQYF. The DNA for the CDR3 is TGCAGTGCCACACCCCGGGAGAGCACAGATACGCAGTATTTT.

V gene TRBV5-1 combines with J gene TRBJ1-5; unclear D gene. The V end lost 3 bases, the J end lost 4 bases, and 8 bases lay between the germline ends. CDR1 is SGHRS and CDR2 is YFSETQ in the germline V gene. The CDR3 runs to 13 residues. In DNA form, the CDR3 reads TGCGCCAGCAGCTATAACGGGAATCAGCCCCAGCATTTT. Its translation is CASSYNGNQPQHF.

The rearrangement links TRBV27 to TRBJ2-1; 10 bases agree with TRBD1. Germline trimming cut 4 bases from V and 2 bases from J; bases unmatched to any gene: 5. The germline CDR1 and CDR2 sequences are MNHEY and SMNVEV (reference sequence). The CDR3 runs to 16 residues. CDR3 in DNA: TGTGCCAGCAGTTCTGCCGGGACAGGGGCCTACAATGAGCAGTTCTTC. Translation gives CASSSAGTGAYNEQFF.

The gene calls are TRBV20-1 and TRBJ2-3; 8 bases agree with TRBD2. Unmatched junction bases numbered 9, after V lost 3 bases and J lost 4 bases. The CDR3 is made up of 15 amino acids. CDR1 and CDR2 from the germline V gene are DFQATT and SNEGSKA (reference sequence). DNA of the CDR3: TGCAGTGCTAGGGGGCGGGAGGAGGGGTCAGATACGCAGTATTTT. It encodes CSARGREEGSDTQYF.

The CDR3 DNA reads TGTGCCAGCAGGCGATATAGCAATCAGCCCCAGCATTTT. The encoded protein is CASRRYSNQPQHF. The rearrangement joins TRBV12-3 or TRBV12-4 to TRBJ1-5; D unresolved. The length of the CDR3 is 13 residues. V was pared by 6 bases and J by 0 bases, with 6 bases between.

The chain recombines TRBV5-4 with TRBJ2-4; D is possibly TRBD1 (5 bases). The CDR3 is 12 amino acids. Germline-derived CDR1 and CDR2 are SGHNT and YYREEE (reference sequence). V lost 0 bases and J lost 15, with 13 bases in between. The CDR3 protein is CASSLAGRVLYF. Here the CDR3 DNA reads TGTGCCAGCAGCTTGGCGGGCAGGGTGTTGTACTTC.